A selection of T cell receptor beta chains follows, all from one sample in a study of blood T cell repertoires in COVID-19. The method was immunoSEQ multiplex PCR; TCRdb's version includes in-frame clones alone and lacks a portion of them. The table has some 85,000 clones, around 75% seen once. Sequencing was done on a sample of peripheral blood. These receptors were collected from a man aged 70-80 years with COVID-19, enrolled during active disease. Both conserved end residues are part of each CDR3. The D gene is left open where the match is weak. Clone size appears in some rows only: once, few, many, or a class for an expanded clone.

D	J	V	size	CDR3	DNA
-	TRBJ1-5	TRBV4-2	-	CASSQSQYNQPQHF	TGTGCCAGCAGCCAATCCCAGTACAATCAGCCCCAGCATTTT
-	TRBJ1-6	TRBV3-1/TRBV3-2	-	CASSQGSNSPLHF	TGTGCCAGCAGCCAGGGCTCAAATTCACCCCTCCACTTT
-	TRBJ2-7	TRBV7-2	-	CASSRRWGGDYEQYF	TGTGCCAGCAGCCGCCGGTGGGGGGGCGACTACGAGCAGTACTTC
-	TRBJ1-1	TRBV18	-	CASSPVAGGTEAFF	TGTGCCAGCTCACCAGTAGCGGGGGGCACTGAAGCTTTCTTT
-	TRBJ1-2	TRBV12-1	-	CASSSRGPNYGYTF	TGTGCCAGCAGCTCCAGGGGGCCTAACTATGGCTACACCTTC
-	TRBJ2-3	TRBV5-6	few	CASSKAGSGTDTQYF	TGTGCCAGCAGCAAGGCGGGGAGCGGCACAGATACGCAGTATTTT
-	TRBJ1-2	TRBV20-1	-	CSASEQGDAGYTF	TGCAGTGCTAGTGAACAGGGAGATGCCGGCTACACCTTC
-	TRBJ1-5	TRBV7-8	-	CASSLATGNQPQHF	TGTGCCAGCAGCTTAGCGACGGGGAATCAGCCCCAGCATTTT
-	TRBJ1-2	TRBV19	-	CASSIASYDFYGYTF	TGTGCCAGTAGTATTGCGTCGTACGATTTCTATGGCTACACCTTC
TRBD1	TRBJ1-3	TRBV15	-	CATSVGQGSGNTIYF	TGTGCCACCAGCGTTGGACAGGGCTCTGGAAACACCATATATTTT
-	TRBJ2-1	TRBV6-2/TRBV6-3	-	CASSYSTTYNEQFF	TGTGCCAGCAGTTACTCGACAACTTACAATGAGCAGTTCTTC
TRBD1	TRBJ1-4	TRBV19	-	CASSAAGTANEKLFF	TGTGCCAGTAGTGCCGCCGGGACAGCTAATGAAAAACTGTTTTTT
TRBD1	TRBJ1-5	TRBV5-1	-	CASSTGTGDQPQHF	TGCGCCAGCAGCACCGGGACAGGGGATCAGCCCCAGCATTTT
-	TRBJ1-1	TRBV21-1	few	CASSKGCQNTEAFF	TGTGCCAGCAGCAAAGGTTGTCAGAACACTGAAGCTTTCTTT
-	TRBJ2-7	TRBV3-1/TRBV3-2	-	CASSVHQALPSYEQYF	TGTGCCAGCAGCGTGCATCAGGCCCTTCCGTCCTACGAGCAGTACTTC
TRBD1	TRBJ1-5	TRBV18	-	CASSPPGRGNQPQHF	TGTGCCAGCTCACCACCCGGCAGGGGGAATCAGCCCCAGCATTTT
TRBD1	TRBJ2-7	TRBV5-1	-	CASSLWTGVSYEQYF	TGCGCCAGCAGCTTGTGGACAGGGGTCTCCTACGAGCAGTACTTC
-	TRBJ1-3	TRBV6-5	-	CASSTGVVNTIYF	TGTGCCAGCAGTACGGGGGTTGTAAACACCATATATTTT
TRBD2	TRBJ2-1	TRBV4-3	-	CASSLRTSPAGGEQFF	TGCGCCAGCAGCCTCCGAACGAGCCCAGCGGGGGGTGAGCAGTTCTTC
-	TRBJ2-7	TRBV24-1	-	CATSDGQGGKTYEQYF	TGTGCCACCAGTGATGGTCAGGGTGGGAAGACCTACGAGCAGTACTTC
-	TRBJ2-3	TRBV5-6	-	CASSFGGPSTDTQYF	TGTGCCAGCAGCTTCGGGGGGCCCAGCACAGATACGCAGTATTTT
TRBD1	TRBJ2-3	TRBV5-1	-	CASSSNVPGQGGRSNF	TGCGCCAGCAGCTCAAACGTCCCGGGACAGGGAGGGAGGTCGAATTTT
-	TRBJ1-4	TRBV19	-	CASTDKPRGSEKLFF	TGTGCCAGTACCGACAAACCCAGGGGAAGCGAAAAACTGTTTTTT
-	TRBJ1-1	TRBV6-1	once	CASSELSRRVEAFF	TGTGCCAGCAGTGAACTCTCTAGGCGAGTTGAAGCTTTCTTT
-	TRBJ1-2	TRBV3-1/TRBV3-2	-	CASSQSEQIYGYTF	TGTGCCAGCAGCCAATCGGAACAGATCTATGGCTACACCTTC
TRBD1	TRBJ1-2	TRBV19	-	CASSISTGDHYGYTF	TGTGCCAGTAGTATCTCGACAGGGGATCACTATGGCTACACCTTC
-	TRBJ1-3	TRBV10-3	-	CAISPSGGQISSGNTIYF	TGTGCCATCAGTCCCTCGGGGGGTCAGATTTCCTCTGGAAACACCATATATTTT
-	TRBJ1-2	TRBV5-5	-	CASSLTGKGYTF	TGTGCCAGCAGCCTTACAGGGAAAGGCTACACCTTC
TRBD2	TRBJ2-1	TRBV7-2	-	CASSPTSGEGNEQFF	TGTGCCAGCAGCCCCACTAGCGGAGAGGGCAATGAGCAGTTCTTC
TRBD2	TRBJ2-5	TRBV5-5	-	CASSPGTSGYLETQYF	TGTGCCAGCAGCCCGGGGACTAGCGGTTATCTAGAGACCCAGTACTTC
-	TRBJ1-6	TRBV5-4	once	CASSSQYNSPLHF	TGTGCCAGCAGCTCCCAATATAATTCACCCCTCCACTTT
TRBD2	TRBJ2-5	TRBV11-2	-	CASSFLSGLQETQYF	TGTGCCAGCAGTTTCCTTAGCGGGCTCCAAGAGACCCAGTACTTC
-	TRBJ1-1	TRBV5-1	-	CASSAFSSPGTEAFF	TGCGCCAGCAGCGCCTTTTCCTCACCCGGCACTGAAGCTTTCTTT
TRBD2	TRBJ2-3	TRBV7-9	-	CASSPRTSRSTGTQYF	TGTGCCAGCAGCCCCCGGACTAGCAGATCAACTGGGACGCAGTATTTT
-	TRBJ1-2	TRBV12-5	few	CASGLVLNRNPPRDGYTF	TGTGCTAGTGGTTTGGTACTGAATCGGAACCCCCCACGGGATGGCTACACCTTC
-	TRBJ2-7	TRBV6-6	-	CASRPGTAGSEQYF	TGTGCCAGCAGGCCCGGGACAGCCGGGAGCGAGCAGTACTTC
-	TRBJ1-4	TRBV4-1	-	CASSRQGWTNEKLFF	TGCGCCAGCAGCCGTCAGGGTTGGACTAATGAAAAACTGTTTTTT
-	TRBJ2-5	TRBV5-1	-	CASSPGPKETQYF	TGCGCCAGCAGCCCTGGGCCCAAAGAGACCCAGTACTTC
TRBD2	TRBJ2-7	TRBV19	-	CASSPAGREGTYEQYF	TGTGCCAGTAGTCCCGCCGGGCGGGAGGGGACCTACGAGCAGTACTTC
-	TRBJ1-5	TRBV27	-	CASSLSAGRQPQHF	TGTGCCAGCAGTTTATCAGCAGGGCGGCAGCCCCAGCATTTT
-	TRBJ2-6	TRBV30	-	CAQTSSGANVLTF	TGTGCCCAAACAAGCTCTGGGGCCAACGTCCTGACTTTC
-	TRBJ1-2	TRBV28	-	CASSFRYGYTF	TGTGCCAGCAGTTTCCGCTATGGCTACACCTTC
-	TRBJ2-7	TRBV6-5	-	CASSGDWSSYEQYF	TGTGCCAGCAGCGGGGACTGGAGCTCCTACGAGCAGTACTTC
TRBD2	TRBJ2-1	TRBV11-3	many	CASSSGLAYNEQFF	TGTGCCAGCAGCTCGGGACTAGCGTACAATGAGCAGTTCTTC
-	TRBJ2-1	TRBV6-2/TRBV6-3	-	CASSFRGRALDEQFF	TGTGCCAGCAGTTTTAGGGGGAGGGCCCTCGATGAGCAGTTCTTC
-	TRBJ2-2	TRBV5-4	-	CASSFYYTSNTGELFF	TGTGCCAGCAGCTTTTATTACACGTCGAACACCGGGGAGCTGTTTTTT
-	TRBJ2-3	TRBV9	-	CASTSTDTQYF	TGTGCCAGCACAAGCACAGATACGCAGTATTTT
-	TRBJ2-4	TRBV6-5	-	CASHSGDIQYF	TGTGCCAGCCACTCGGGGGACATTCAGTACTTC
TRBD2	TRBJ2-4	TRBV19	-	CASSIEAGRGNIQYF	TGTGCCAGTAGTATAGAGGCAGGGAGGGGAAACATTCAGTACTTC
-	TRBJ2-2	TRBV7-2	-	CASSLGHPAGELFF	TGTGCCAGCAGCTTGGGACACCCTGCCGGGGAGCTGTTTTTT